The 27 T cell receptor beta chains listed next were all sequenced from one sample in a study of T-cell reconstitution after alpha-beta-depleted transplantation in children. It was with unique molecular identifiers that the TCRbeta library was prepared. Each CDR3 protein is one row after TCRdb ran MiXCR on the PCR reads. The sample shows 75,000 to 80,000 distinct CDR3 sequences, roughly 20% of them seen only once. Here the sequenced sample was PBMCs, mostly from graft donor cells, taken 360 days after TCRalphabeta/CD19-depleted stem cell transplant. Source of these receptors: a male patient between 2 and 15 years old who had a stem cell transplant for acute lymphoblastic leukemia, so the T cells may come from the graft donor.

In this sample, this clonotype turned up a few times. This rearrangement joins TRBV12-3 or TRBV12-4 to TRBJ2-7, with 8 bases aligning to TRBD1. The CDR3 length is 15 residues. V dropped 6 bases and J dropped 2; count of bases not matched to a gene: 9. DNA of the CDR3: TGTGCCAGCAGCAACCGGGACAGGCGGACCTACGAGCAGTACTTC. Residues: CASSNRDRRTYEQYF.

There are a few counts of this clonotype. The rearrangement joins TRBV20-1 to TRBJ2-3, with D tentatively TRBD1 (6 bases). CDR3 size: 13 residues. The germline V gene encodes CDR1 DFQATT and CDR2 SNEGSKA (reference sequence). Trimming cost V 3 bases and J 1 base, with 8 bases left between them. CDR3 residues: CSASRTGTDTQYF. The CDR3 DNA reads TGCAGTGCTAGTCGGACAGGCACAGATACGCAGTATTTT.

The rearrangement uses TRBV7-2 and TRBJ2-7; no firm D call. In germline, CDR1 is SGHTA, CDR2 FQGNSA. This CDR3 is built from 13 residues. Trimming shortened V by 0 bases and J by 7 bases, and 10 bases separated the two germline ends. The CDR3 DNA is TGTGCCAGCAGCTTAGCAACCCTTGGGGAGCAGTACTTC. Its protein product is CASSLATLGEQYF.

The CDR3, as DNA: TGCGCCAGCAGCCACCGGGACCTAAGGACCCAGTACTTC. Residues: CASSHRDLRTQYF. The chain recombines TRBV4-1 with TRBJ2-5; D tentatively reads TRBD1 or TRBD2 (5 bases each). V was trimmed by 3 bases and J by 7 bases, leaving 12 bases between them. CDR1 is MGHRA and CDR2 is YSYEKL in the germline V gene. The CDR3 has 13 residues.

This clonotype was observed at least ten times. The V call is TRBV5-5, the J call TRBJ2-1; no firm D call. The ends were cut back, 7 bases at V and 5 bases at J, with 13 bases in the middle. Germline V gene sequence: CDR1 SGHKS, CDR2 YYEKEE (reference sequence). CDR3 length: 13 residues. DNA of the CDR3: TGTGCCAGCGGACCAGGTCCTGACAATGAGCAGTTCTTC. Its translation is CASGPGPDNEQFF. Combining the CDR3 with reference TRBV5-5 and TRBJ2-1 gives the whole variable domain DAGVTQSPTHLIKTRGQQVTLRCSPISGHKSVSWYQQVLGQGPQFIFQYYEKEERGRGNFPDRFSARQFPNYSSELNVNALLLGDSALYLCASGPGPDNEQFFGPGTRLTVL.

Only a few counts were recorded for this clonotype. The CDR3 reads CASSYFQAWGGNEQFF. In nucleotides, the CDR3 is TGTGCCAGCAGTTATTTCCAGGCCTGGGGTGGCAATGAGCAGTTCTTC. The genes are TRBV6-5 and TRBJ2-1, with D uncertain. In germline, CDR1 is MNHEY, CDR2 SVGAGI. The CDR3 is 16 amino acids. The germline V and J ends were trimmed by 3 bases and 6 bases, with 18 bases remaining between them.

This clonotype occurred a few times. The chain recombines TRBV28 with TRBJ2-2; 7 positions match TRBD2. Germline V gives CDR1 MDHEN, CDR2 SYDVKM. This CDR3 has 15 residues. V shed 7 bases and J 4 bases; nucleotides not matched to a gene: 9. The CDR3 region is CASTWGGKSTGELFF. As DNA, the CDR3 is TGTGCCAGCACCTGGGGGGGAAAAAGCACCGGGGAGCTGTTTTTT.

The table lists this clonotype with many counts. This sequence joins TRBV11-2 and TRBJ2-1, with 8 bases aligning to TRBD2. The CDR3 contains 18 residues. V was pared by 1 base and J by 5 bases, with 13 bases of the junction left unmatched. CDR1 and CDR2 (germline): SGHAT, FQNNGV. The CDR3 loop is CASSLGVFPGLVDNEQFF. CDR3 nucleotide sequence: TGTGCCAGCAGCTTAGGAGTTTTCCCGGGACTAGTTGACAATGAGCAGTTCTTC.

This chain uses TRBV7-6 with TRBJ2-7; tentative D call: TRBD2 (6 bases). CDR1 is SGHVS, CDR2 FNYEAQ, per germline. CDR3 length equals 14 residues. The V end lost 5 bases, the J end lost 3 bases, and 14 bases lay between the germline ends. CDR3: CASSPRDGDYEQYF. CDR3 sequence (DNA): TGTGCCAGCAGCCCGCGGGACGGCGACTACGAGCAGTACTTC.

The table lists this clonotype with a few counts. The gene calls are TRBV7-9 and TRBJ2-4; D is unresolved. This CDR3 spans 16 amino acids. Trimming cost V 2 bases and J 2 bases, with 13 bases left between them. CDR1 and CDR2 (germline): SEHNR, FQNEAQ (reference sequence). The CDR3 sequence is CASSLLRVLPKNIQYF. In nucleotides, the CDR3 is TGTGCCAGCAGCTTATTACGGGTGCTCCCCAAAAACATTCAGTACTTC.

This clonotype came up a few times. CDR3 residues: CAISESEGKTEAFF. The CDR3 nucleotides read TGTGCCATCAGTGAGTCTGAAGGGAAGACTGAAGCTTTCTTT. The rearrangement joins TRBV10-3 to TRBJ1-1; D remains unclear. This CDR3 comprises 14 residues. With 0 bases removed from V and 5 bases from J, the gap between germline ends came to 10 bases. Germline CDR1 and CDR2: ENHRY and SYGVKD.

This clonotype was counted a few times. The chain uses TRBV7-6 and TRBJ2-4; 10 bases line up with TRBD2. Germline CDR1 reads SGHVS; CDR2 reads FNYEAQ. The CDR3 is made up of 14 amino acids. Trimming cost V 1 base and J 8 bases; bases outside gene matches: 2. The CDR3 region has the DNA TGTGCCAGCAGCTTAGGACTAGCGGGTGACATTCAGTACTTC. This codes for CASSLGLAGDIQYF.

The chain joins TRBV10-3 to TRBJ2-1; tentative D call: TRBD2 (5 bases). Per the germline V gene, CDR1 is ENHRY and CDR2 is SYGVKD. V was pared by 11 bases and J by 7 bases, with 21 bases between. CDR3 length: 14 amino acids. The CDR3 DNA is TGTGCCCACAAGGAGAGCGGCCCTAGGAATGAGCAGTTCTTC. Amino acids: CAHKESGPRNEQFF.

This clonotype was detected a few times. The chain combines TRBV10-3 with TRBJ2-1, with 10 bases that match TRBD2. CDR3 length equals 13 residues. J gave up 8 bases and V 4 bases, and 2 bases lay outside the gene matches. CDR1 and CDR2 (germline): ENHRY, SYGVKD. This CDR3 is CAISGSGRYEQFF. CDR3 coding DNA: TGTGCCATCAGTGGTAGCGGGAGGTATGAGCAGTTCTTC.

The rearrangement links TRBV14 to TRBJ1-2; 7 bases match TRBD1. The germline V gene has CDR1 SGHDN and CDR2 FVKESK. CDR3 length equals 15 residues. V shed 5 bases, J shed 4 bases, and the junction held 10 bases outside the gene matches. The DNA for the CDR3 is TGTGCCAGCAGCGACGACAGGGCTTGGAGCTATGGCTACACCTTC. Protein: CASSDDRAWSYGYTF.

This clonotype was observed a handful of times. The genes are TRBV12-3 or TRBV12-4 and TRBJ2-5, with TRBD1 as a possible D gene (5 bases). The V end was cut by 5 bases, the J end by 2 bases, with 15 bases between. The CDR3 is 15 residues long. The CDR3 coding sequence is TGTGCCAGCAGTCCCCTGGGGCACCCGCAAGAGACCCAGTACTTC. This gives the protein CASSPLGHPQETQYF.

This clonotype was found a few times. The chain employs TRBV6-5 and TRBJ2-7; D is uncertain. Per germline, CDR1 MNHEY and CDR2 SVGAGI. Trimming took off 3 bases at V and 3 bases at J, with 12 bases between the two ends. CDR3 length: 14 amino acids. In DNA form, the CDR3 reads TGTGCCAGCAGTTATGTAGGGAAAGGCTACGAGCAGTACTTC. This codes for CASSYVGKGYEQYF.

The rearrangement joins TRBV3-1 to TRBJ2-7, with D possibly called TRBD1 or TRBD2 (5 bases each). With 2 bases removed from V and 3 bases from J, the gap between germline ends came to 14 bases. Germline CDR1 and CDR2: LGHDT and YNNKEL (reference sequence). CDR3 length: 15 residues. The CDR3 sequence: CASSQTGAKGYEQYF. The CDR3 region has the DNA TGTGCCAGCAGCCAAACCGGGGCAAAAGGCTACGAGCAGTACTTC.

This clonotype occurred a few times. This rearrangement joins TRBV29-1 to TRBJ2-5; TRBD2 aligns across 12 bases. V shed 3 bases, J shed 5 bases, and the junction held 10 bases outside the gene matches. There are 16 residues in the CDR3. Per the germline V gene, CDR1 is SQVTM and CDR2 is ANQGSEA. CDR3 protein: CSVEPRLAGERETQYF. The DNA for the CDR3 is TGCAGCGTTGAGCCCCGACTAGCGGGAGAGAGGGAGACCCAGTACTTC. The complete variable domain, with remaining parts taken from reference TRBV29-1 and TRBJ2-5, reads SAVISQKPSRDICQRGTSLTIQCQVDSQVTMMFWYRQQPGQSLTLIATANQGSEATYESGFVIDKFPISRPNLTFSTLTVSNMSPEDSSIYLCSVEPRLAGERETQYFGPGTRLLVL.

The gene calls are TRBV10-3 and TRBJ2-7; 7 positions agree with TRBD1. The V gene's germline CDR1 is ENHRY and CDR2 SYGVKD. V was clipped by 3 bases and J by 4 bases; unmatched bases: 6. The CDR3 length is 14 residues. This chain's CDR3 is CAISDGLQGYEQYF. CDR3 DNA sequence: TGTGCCATCAGTGACGGGCTACAGGGGTACGAGCAGTACTTC.

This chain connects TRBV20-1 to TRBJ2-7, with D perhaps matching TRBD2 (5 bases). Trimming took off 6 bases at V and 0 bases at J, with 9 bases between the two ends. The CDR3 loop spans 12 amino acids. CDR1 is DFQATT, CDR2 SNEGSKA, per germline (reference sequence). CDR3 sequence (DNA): TGCAGTGCCGAGCGGAGCTCCTACGAGCAGTACTTC. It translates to CSAERSSYEQYF.

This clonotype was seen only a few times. In DNA form, the CDR3 reads TGTGCCAGCAGTACTAGCGGGAGGGCCGGGACCCAGTACTTC. Translated: CASSTSGRAGTQYF. The chain uses TRBV12-3 or TRBV12-4 and TRBJ2-5; 13 bases align to TRBD2. The V and J ends lost 5 bases and 7 bases, in that order; junction bases with no gene match: 4. This CDR3 has 14 residues.

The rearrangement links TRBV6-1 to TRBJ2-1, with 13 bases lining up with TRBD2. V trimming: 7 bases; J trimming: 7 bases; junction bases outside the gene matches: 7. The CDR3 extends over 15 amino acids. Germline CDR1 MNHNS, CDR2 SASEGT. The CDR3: CASMRRTSGRNEQFF. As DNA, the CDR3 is TGTGCCAGCATGCGCCGGACTAGCGGGAGAAATGAGCAGTTCTTC.

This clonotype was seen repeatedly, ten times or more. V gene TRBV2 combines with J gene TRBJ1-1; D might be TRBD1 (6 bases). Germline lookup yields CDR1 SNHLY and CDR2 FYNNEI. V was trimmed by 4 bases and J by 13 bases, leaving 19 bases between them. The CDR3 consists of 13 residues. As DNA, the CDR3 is TGTGCCAGCAGTGTCCGGGGGGGGCCTTTGAGTTTCTTT. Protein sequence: CASSVRGGPLSFF.

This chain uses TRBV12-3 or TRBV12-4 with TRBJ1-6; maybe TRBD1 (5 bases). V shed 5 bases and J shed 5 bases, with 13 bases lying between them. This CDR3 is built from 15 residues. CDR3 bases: TGTGCCAGCAGTCTCGAGGGGAAACATAATTCACCCCTCCACTTT. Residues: CASSLEGKHNSPLHF.

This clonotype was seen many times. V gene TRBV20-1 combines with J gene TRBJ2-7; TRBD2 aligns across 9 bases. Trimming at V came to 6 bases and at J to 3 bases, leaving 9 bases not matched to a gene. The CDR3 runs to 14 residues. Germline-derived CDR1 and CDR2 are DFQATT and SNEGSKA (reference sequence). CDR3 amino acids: CSATLLAGHYEQYF. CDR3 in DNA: TGCAGTGCAACCTTACTAGCGGGCCACTACGAGCAGTACTTC.

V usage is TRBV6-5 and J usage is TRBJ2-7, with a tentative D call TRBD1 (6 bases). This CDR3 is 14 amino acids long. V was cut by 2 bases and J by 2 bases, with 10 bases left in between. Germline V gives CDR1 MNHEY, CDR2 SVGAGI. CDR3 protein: CASSYRDRTYEQYF. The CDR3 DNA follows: TGTGCCAGCAGTTACCGAGACAGGACCTACGAGCAGTACTTC.